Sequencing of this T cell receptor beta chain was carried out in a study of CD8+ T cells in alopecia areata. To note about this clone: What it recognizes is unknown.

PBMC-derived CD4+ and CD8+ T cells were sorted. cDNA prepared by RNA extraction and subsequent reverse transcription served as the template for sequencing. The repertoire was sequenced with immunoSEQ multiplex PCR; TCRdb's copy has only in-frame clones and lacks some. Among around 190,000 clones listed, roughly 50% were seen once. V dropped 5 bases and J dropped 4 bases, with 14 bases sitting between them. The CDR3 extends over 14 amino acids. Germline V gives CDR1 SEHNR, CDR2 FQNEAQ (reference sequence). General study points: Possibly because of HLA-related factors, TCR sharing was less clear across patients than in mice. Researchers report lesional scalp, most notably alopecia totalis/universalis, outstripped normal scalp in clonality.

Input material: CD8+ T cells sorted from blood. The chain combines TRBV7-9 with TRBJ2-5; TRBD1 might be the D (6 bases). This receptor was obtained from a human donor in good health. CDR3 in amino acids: CASSRDKTGETQYF. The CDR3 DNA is TGTGCCAGCAGCAGGGACAAGACAGGAGAGACCCAGTACTTC.